Here is one TCR beta chain with its context. TCRdb's copy holds only in-frame clones and misses some; the assay was immunoSEQ multiplex PCR. The sample yields 280,000 or so clones, roughly 91% seen once. The data stem from a study of blood T cell repertoires in COVID-19. Germline CDR1 and CDR2: LGHDT and YNNKEL (reference sequence). Trimming took off 1 base at V and 6 bases at J, with 10 bases between the two ends. The CDR3 spans 15 residues. Study members were between 18 and 89 years old and lived in roughly 24 US regions. This sequence originates from a woman in her forties or fifties who had been exposed to COVID-19. Sequenced input: PBMCs or T cells enriched from blood (not recorded which). The chain combines TRBV3-1 (or the pseudogene TRBV3-2) with TRBJ1-6, with TRBD1 as a possible D gene (6 bases). The CDR3 coding sequence is TGTGCCAGCAGCCAAGCCGGACAGATTAATTCACCCCTCCACTTT. Its translation is CASSQAGQINSPLHF.